The 27 T cell receptor beta chains below come from one sample, sequenced in a study of T-cell reconstitution after alpha-beta-depleted transplantation in children. Molecular barcoding with unique molecular identifiers was used for the TCRbeta library. TCRdb re-called the PCR reads with MiXCR, one entry per CDR3 protein. The sample lists about 830,000 distinct CDR3 sequences, roughly 15% occurring once. The material was PBMCs, mostly from graft donor cells, obtained 360 days after TCRalphabeta/CD19-depleted stem cell transplant. Every receptor here comes from a male patient aged 10 to 17 who had a stem cell transplant for acute lymphoblastic leukemia, so the T cells may come from the graft donor.

The chain carries TRBV12-3 or TRBV12-4 and TRBJ2-3; 7 nucleotides match TRBD2. This CDR3 has 17 amino acids. V lost 4 bases, J lost 4 bases, and 14 bases stayed unmatched. DNA of the CDR3: TGTGCCAGCAGTTGGCCTAGCGGAACTGTAGGTGCAGATACGCAGTATTTT. As protein: CASSWPSGTVGADTQYF.

This clonotype was recorded a few times. The V and J genes are TRBV6-5 and TRBJ2-3; 8 bases are a match to TRBD1. The germline CDR1 and CDR2 sequences are MNHEY and SVGAGI. The V and J ends lost 0 bases and 4 bases, in that order; junction bases with no gene match: 6. The CDR3 is made up of 16 amino acids. CDR3 sequence (DNA): TGTGCCAGCAGTTACTCACAGGGGGGAAAAGCAGATACGCAGTATTTT. Translated: CASSYSQGGKADTQYF.

The sample holds a few counts of this clonotype. V is TRBV20-1 and J is TRBJ2-2; 9 positions agree with TRBD2. The trim removed 6 bases at V and 7 bases at J, leaving 12 bases unmatched. The V gene's germline CDR1 is DFQATT and CDR2 SNEGSKA (reference sequence). This CDR3 has 15 residues. CDR3 bases: TGCAGTGCCGGGAATCCGGGACTAGCCGGCGGGGAGCTGTTTTTT. Its translation: CSAGNPGLAGGELFF.

The table lists this clonotype with a few counts. This chain joins TRBV29-1 and TRBJ2-5; D is unclear. Germline-derived CDR1 and CDR2 are SQVTM and ANQGSEA. The CDR3 is 13 residues long. Trimming stripped 4 bases from V and 4 bases from J, with 13 bases between. The CDR3 sequence: CSVVEGFGETQYF. CDR3 nucleotides: TGCAGCGTTGTAGAAGGGTTCGGAGAGACCCAGTACTTC.

This sequence joins TRBV6-1 and TRBJ2-7; the match to TRBD2 covers 8 bases. CDR1 is MNHNS, CDR2 SASEGT, per germline. This CDR3 is built from 13 residues. The J segment lost 4 bases and the V segment lost 5 bases, leaving 4 bases of the junction unmatched. CDR3 in DNA: TGTGCCAGCAGTAAGCGGGAGCGGTACGAGCAGTACTTC. This encodes CASSKRERYEQYF.

V is TRBV15 and J is TRBJ2-5; the D is unclear. Per the germline V gene, CDR1 is LNHNV and CDR2 is YYDKDF (reference sequence). CDR3 length: 14 amino acids. Trimming took 1 base from V and 2 from J, leaving 8 bases between them. CDR3 loop: CATSRVSIQETQYF. The CDR3 bases are TGTGCCACCAGCAGAGTCAGTATTCAAGAGACCCAGTACTTC.

The rearrangement uses TRBV2 and TRBJ1-2; the D is unclear. The germline V gene has CDR1 SNHLY and CDR2 FYNNEI. The CDR3 has 13 residues. Trimming took off 5 bases at V and 13 bases at J, with 20 bases between the two ends. The CDR3 loop is CASSPGLLTLITF. The CDR3 DNA reads as TGTGCCAGCAGTCCCGGACTTCTTACGTTGATCACCTTC.

In its sample, this clonotype was seen a few times. The chain joins TRBV5-1 to TRBJ2-7, with 10 nucleotides matching TRBD1. After removal of 3 bases from V and 0 bases from J, the junction contained 12 bases not matched to a gene. The germline V gene encodes CDR1 SGHRS and CDR2 YFSETQ. CDR3 length equals 18 residues. The CDR3 nucleotides are TGCGCCAGCAGCTCTCGAACCGGGACAGGGGTGACCTCCTACGAGCAGTACTTC. It translates to CASSSRTGTGVTSYEQYF.

This clonotype came up once. It may be a read error: a sequence one base away is much more abundant. The chain is built from TRBV9 and TRBJ2-1; 7 nucleotides agree with TRBD2. This CDR3 contains 16 residues. V lost 5 bases to trimming and J lost 6 bases; unmatched junction nucleotides: 14. Germline assignment: CDR1 SGDLS and CDR2 YYNGEE. CDR3 residues: CASSKLREEVGNEQFF. The CDR3 coding sequence is TGTGCCAGCAGTAAGCTCCGGGAGGAAGTGGGCAATGAGCAGTTCTTC. Complete variable domain (other parts from reference TRBV9 and TRBJ2-1): DSGVTQTPKHLITATGQRVTLRCSPRSGDLSVYWYQQSLDQGLQFLIQYYNGEERAKGNILERFSAQQFPDLHSELNLSSLELGDSALYFCASSKLREEVGNEQFFGPGTRLTVL.

The chain recombines TRBV6-2 or TRBV6-3 with TRBJ1-5; D remains ambiguous. V dropped 6 bases and J dropped 7 bases, with 16 bases sitting between them. The CDR3 length is 14 residues. Germline assignment: CDR1 MNHEY and CDR2 SVGEGT. The CDR3 region has the DNA TGTGCCAGCAGGTTGGGTCAGACAAACCAGCCCCAGCATTTT. Protein: CASRLGQTNQPQHF.

V gene TRBV4-1 combines with J gene TRBJ2-3; 13 bases are shared with TRBD2. Germline loops: CDR1 MGHRA, CDR2 YSYEKL. J was trimmed by 1 base and V by 3 bases; bases with no gene match: 4. This CDR3 has 17 residues. The CDR3 loop is CASSHPGLAGGTDTQYF. CDR3 nucleotides: TGCGCCAGCAGCCATCCCGGACTAGCGGGAGGCACAGATACGCAGTATTTT.

The chain joins TRBV20-1 to TRBJ2-2, with 7 bases matching TRBD2. CDR3 length equals 14 residues. With 3 bases clipped from V and 4 bases from J, the junction kept 5 bases outside the gene matches. Germline loops: CDR1 DFQATT, CDR2 SNEGSKA (reference sequence). CDR3: CSASGGRGTGELFF. CDR3 DNA sequence: TGCAGTGCTAGTGGCGGGAGAGGCACCGGGGAGCTGTTTTTT.

This clonotype has ten or more counts. This chain's CDR3 is CASSLEAGETQYF. As DNA, the CDR3 is TGCGCCAGCAGCTTGGAGGCGGGGGAGACCCAGTACTTC. The J gene is TRBJ2-5, the V gene TRBV5-1; D might be TRBD2 (6 bases). The V gene lost 0 bases and the J gene lost 5 bases, with 8 bases spanning the gap. Germline CDR1 SGHRS, CDR2 YFSETQ. This CDR3 spans 13 amino acids.

The V gene is TRBV20-1, the J gene TRBJ2-1; D tentatively fits TRBD1 or TRBD2 (5 bases each). CDR1 and CDR2 (germline): DFQATT, SNEGSKA (reference sequence). V was pared by 2 bases and J by 10 bases, with 18 bases between. The CDR3 loop spans 14 amino acids. The CDR3 protein is CSARYWDRLREQFF. The CDR3 DNA follows: TGCAGTGCTAGATACTGGGACCGCCTTAGGGAGCAGTTCTTC.

The J gene is TRBJ2-7, the V gene TRBV7-9; 7 positions match TRBD2. Germline V lookup: CDR1 SEHNR, CDR2 FQNEAQ (reference sequence). V dropped 8 bases and J dropped 5; count of bases not matched to a gene: 12. This CDR3 spans 14 amino acids. CDR3 in DNA: TGTGCCAGCTTTAGTGGCGGGAGTATCCACGAGCAGTACTTC. Amino acids: CASFSGGSIHEQYF.

This clonotype showed up just a few times. The chain employs TRBV4-1 and TRBJ2-3; a possible D gene is TRBD1 (7 bases). The CDR3 has 21 residues. Germline CDR1 and CDR2: MGHRA and YSYEKL. The V end was cut by 4 bases, the J end by 8 bases, with 37 bases between. The CDR3 sequence is CASSRLGSMPNTGDGAGTQYF. DNA for the CDR3: TGCGCCAGCAGCCGTTTAGGGTCCATGCCAAACACAGGGGATGGAGCGGGTACGCAGTATTTT.

This clonotype turned up a few times. This chain connects TRBV6-2 or TRBV6-3 to TRBJ2-7; 12 bases are a match to TRBD2. With 4 bases clipped from V and 4 bases from J, the junction kept 8 bases outside the gene matches. Germline CDR1 and CDR2: MNHEY and SVGEGT. The CDR3 covers 16 residues. CDR3 DNA sequence: TGTGCCAGCAGTTCCGTTCGACTAGCGGGAGAATACGAGCAGTACTTC. It specifies CASSSVRLAGEYEQYF.

This clonotype was counted a single time. The genes are TRBV2 and TRBJ2-4, with D maybe TRBD2 (5 bases). Germline CDR1 is SNHLY and CDR2 is FYNNEI. V was shortened by 8 bases and J by 6 bases, with 14 bases between the two germline ends. The CDR3 extends over 13 amino acids. The CDR3 DNA reads TGTGCCAGCGGGCTCGGGGTTGGAAACATTCAGTACTTC. This encodes CASGLGVGNIQYF. Based on the CDR3 plus reference TRBV2 and TRBJ2-4, the full variable domain is EPEVTQTPSHQVTQMGQEVILRCVPISNHLYFYWYRQILGQKVEFLVSFYNNEISEKSEIFDDQFSVERPDGSNFTLKIRSTKLEDSAMYFCASGLGVGNIQYFGAGTRLSVL.

There are a few counts of this clonotype. This sequence joins TRBV4-1 and TRBJ2-1; 14 bases agree with TRBD2. The CDR3 is 18 amino acids. Germline trimming cut 3 bases from V and 6 bases from J; bases unmatched to any gene: 10. The germline CDR1 and CDR2 sequences are MGHRA and YSYEKL. The CDR3 is CASSHSLSGTSGSNEQFF. CDR3 DNA sequence: TGCGCCAGCAGCCATTCATTATCCGGGACTAGCGGGAGCAATGAGCAGTTCTTC.

This clonotype was picked up a small number of times. The chain links TRBV6-1 to TRBJ2-7; possibly TRBD2 for D (6 bases). The CDR3 consists of 16 residues. The germline V and J ends were trimmed by 6 bases and 0 bases, with 18 bases remaining between them. Germline values: CDR1 MNHNS, CDR2 SASEGT. The CDR3 here is CASRDRAGLSSYEQYF. The CDR3 bases are TGTGCCAGCAGAGATCGAGCGGGCCTTAGCTCCTACGAGCAGTACTTC.

The rearrangement joins TRBV11-2 to TRBJ1-2; D uncertain. Germline V gives CDR1 SGHAT, CDR2 FQNNGV. The length of the CDR3 is 13 residues. Deletions cut 8 bases from V and 5 bases from J, with 15 bases between. The CDR3, as DNA: TGTGCCAGCGGCCCGCGCTCTGGGTATGGCTACACCTTC. The encoded protein is CASGPRSGYGYTF. The full variable domain, completed using reference TRBV11-2 and TRBJ1-2, is EAGVAQSPRYKIIEKRQSVAFWCNPISGHATLYWYQQILGQGPKLLIQFQNNGVVDDSQLPKDRFSAERLKGVDSTLKIQPAKLEDSAVYLCASGPRSGYGYTFGSGTRLTVV.

The chain couples TRBV5-1 to TRBJ1-1; 8 positions match TRBD1. This CDR3 spans 15 amino acids. CDR1 is SGHRS, CDR2 YFSETQ, per germline. V trimming: 0 bases; J trimming: 5 bases; junction bases outside the gene matches: 6. CDR3 nucleotides: TGCGCCAGCAGCTTGGCTCGGACAGGGATGACTGAAGCTTTCTTT. Translated, it gives CASSLARTGMTEAFF.

This sequence joins TRBV29-1 and TRBJ2-5; D is perhaps TRBD1 (6 bases). CDR3 length: 11 residues. Germline V gives CDR1 SQVTM, CDR2 ANQGSEA. With 7 bases removed from V and 4 bases from J, the gap between germline ends came to 10 bases. CDR3 nucleotides: TGCAGCGGACAGGATGTAGAGACCCAGTACTTC. Translating it yields CSGQDVETQYF.

This clonotype was seen more than once but under ten times. The chain is built from TRBV3-1 and TRBJ2-3, with 13 bases identical to TRBD2. The V segment lost 5 bases and the J segment 3 bases; nucleotides outside the gene matches: 11. The CDR3 totals 18 residues. Germline V gene lookup returns CDR1 LGHDT and CDR2 YNNKEL (reference sequence). The CDR3 bases are TGTGCCAGCAGCTACGGACTAGCGGGAGTTGGCGGAACAGATACGCAGTATTTT. It translates to CASSYGLAGVGGTDTQYF.

This clonotype was observed a few times. V is TRBV7-9 and J is TRBJ2-5; TRBD1 might be the D (6 bases). The CDR3 is 13 amino acids. The V end was cut by 8 bases, the J end by 0 bases, with 10 bases between. Per germline, CDR1 SEHNR and CDR2 FQNEAQ (reference sequence). The CDR3 coding sequence is TGTGCCAGCTCGGACAGAAACCAAGAGACCCAGTACTTC. It translates to CASSDRNQETQYF.

This clonotype was detected only a few times. This sequence joins TRBV7-9 and TRBJ2-1; maybe TRBD2 (5 bases). V lost 6 bases to trimming and J lost 0 bases, with 12 bases between them. CDR1 is SEHNR and CDR2 is FQNEAQ in the germline V gene (reference sequence). There are 15 residues in the CDR3. The CDR3 region is CASRVRGSSYNEQFF. The CDR3, as DNA: TGTGCCAGCAGAGTTCGAGGGAGCTCCTACAATGAGCAGTTCTTC.

This chain joins TRBV20-1 and TRBJ2-7; maybe TRBD2 (5 bases). CDR3 length equals 12 residues. Trimming took 6 bases from V and 0 from J, leaving 9 bases between them. Per germline, CDR1 DFQATT and CDR2 SNEGSKA (reference sequence). Here the CDR3 reads CSAEGLSYEQYF. DNA of the CDR3: TGCAGTGCCGAGGGTCTCTCCTACGAGCAGTACTTC.